The sequence of this TCR beta chain was determined in a study of blood T cells in healthy people across ages. This clonotype was counted between two and nine times. Its antigen is unknown. The CDR3 is 15 residues long. Trimming removed 5 bases from V and 3 bases from J; junction bases left unmatched: 5. General study findings and limits: Long-lived donors exceeded aged donors in naive CD4+ cells and diversity. Unsorted PBMCs blocked a conclusive comparison of naive and antigen-experienced cells. Investigators viewed diversity estimates from one million T cells as underestimates, the study reported.

A second PCR of 7 to 11 cycles used a sample-barcoded 5' primer and a J-beta primer mix. Each CDR3 protein is one row after TCRdb ran MiXCR on the 5' RACE reads. The table lists about 640,000 distinct CDR3 sequences, around three fifths of them singletons. The TCR comes from a man aged 60 to 69 in good health. The sequenced sample was blood. The gene calls are TRBV12-3 or TRBV12-4 and TRBJ2-5, with TRBD2 matching over 11 bases. The DNA for the CDR3 is TGTGCCAGCAGTGGCATAGCGGGGGGGGAAGAGACCCAGTACTTC. It encodes CASSGIAGGEETQYF.